Following are 13 T cell receptor beta chains from one sample sequenced in a study of beta chain features in type 1 diabetes. No antigens are known for them. Broader study findings: Moderately but significantly shorter TCRB CDR3s were found in Type 1 diabetes patients in all four CD4+ subsets.

Since all of the isolated RNA was reverse transcribed, expressed TCRB transcripts were what got sequenced. The method was immunoSEQ multiplex PCR; TCRdb's version includes in-frame clones alone and lacks a portion of them. The table lists under 150,000 clones, around 9% of them singletons. Specimen: central memory CD4+ T cells from blood. These receptors all come from a young man with type 1 diabetes.

The chain combines TRBV19 with TRBJ2-6, with no clear D. V shed 5 bases and J shed 0 bases, with 17 bases lying between them. Germline CDR1 LNHDA, CDR2 SQIVND (reference sequence). The CDR3 totals 18 residues. The CDR3 region is CASSQSVISSSGANVLTF. In nucleotides, the CDR3 is TGTGCCAGTAGTCAGTCAGTCATCTCCTCCTCTGGGGCCAACGTCCTGACTTTC.

This chain joins TRBV5-1 and TRBJ2-3; TRBD2 aligns across 8 bases. The CDR3 loop spans 18 amino acids. With 0 bases clipped from V and 2 bases from J, the junction kept 11 bases outside the gene matches. Germline CDR1 reads SGHRS; CDR2 reads YFSETQ. The CDR3 loop reads CASSLGGTSGRTTDTQYF. DNA of the CDR3: TGCGCCAGCAGCTTGGGAGGCACTAGCGGACGGACCACAGATACGCAGTATTTT.

This clone has just a few counts. This rearrangement joins TRBV7-8 to TRBJ2-7; no clear D. The CDR3 is made up of 13 amino acids. Germline-derived CDR1 and CDR2 are SGHVS and FQNEAQ. V dropped 2 bases and J dropped 6 bases, with 11 bases sitting between them. DNA for the CDR3: TGTGCCAGCAGCTTACTTCCCACGGGCGAGCAGTACTTC. This encodes CASSLLPTGEQYF.

The V gene is TRBV5-1, the J gene TRBJ1-1; TRBD1 agrees at 9 bases. The junction had 0 bases not matched to a gene; V was cut back by 0 bases and J by 3 bases. CDR3 length: 14 amino acids. Germline V gene lookup returns CDR1 SGHRS and CDR2 YFSETQ. CDR3 bases: TGCGCCAGCAGCTTGGGGACAGGGGACACTGAAGCTTTCTTT. Amino acids: CASSLGTGDTEAFF.

V usage is TRBV2 and J usage is TRBJ2-5, with a tentative D call TRBD1 (5 bases). V dropped 2 bases and J dropped 2 bases, with 12 bases sitting between them. CDR1 is SNHLY and CDR2 is FYNNEI in the germline V gene. The CDR3 loop spans 15 amino acids. The CDR3 region has the DNA TGTGCCAGCAGTGAAACAACAGGCAGACAAGAGACCCAGTACTTC. Amino acid sequence: CASSETTGRQETQYF. The whole variable domain, filled in from reference TRBV2 and TRBJ2-5, reads EPEVTQTPSHQVTQMGQEVILRCVPISNHLYFYWYRQILGQKVEFLVSFYNNEISEKSEIFDDQFSVERPDGSNFTLKIRSTKLEDSAMYFCASSETTGRQETQYFGPGTRLLVL.

V and J are TRBV5-4 and TRBJ2-1, with a weak D call TRBD2 (6 bases). The CDR3 is made up of 14 amino acids. V gave up 1 base and J gave up 5 bases, with 10 bases separating them. Germline V gene lookup returns CDR1 SGHNT and CDR2 YYREEE (reference sequence). The CDR3 loop reads CASSLSWTNNEQFF. The CDR3 DNA sequence: TGTGCCAGCAGCTTGAGTTGGACTAACAATGAGCAGTTCTTC.

This clone was counted between two and nine times. The genes are TRBV5-4 and TRBJ2-3; D unresolved. The length of the CDR3 is 13 residues. CDR1 is SGHNT and CDR2 is YYREEE in the germline V gene (reference sequence). Trimming shortened V by 3 bases and J by 1 base, and 6 bases separated the two germline ends. CDR3 in DNA: TGTGCCAGCAGCTCTTCTGGCACAGATACGCAGTATTTT. Protein: CASSSSGTDTQYF.

This clone has more than one count but fewer than ten. This CDR3 is CASRRDRKGNEKLFF. The DNA of the CDR3 is TGTGCCAGCAGGAGGGACAGAAAGGGAAATGAAAAACTGTTTTTT. The chain combines TRBV6-5 with TRBJ1-4, with 7 positions matching TRBD1. There are 15 residues in the CDR3. The V gene's germline CDR1 is MNHEY and CDR2 SVGAGI. V shed 6 bases, J shed 5 bases, and the junction held 9 bases outside the gene matches.

V usage is TRBV4-1 and J usage is TRBJ1-2; possible D gene TRBD1, 5 bases. V dropped 6 bases and J dropped 6 bases, with 17 bases sitting between them. CDR3 length: 14 amino acids. Germline CDR1 is MGHRA and CDR2 is YSYEKL. This CDR3 reads CASSLMQGGDGYTF. The CDR3 nucleotides read TGCGCCAGCAGTCTGATGCAGGGCGGAGATGGCTACACCTTC.

This clone was seen at least ten times. J is TRBJ1-3 and V is TRBV30, with D unresolved. Germline V CDR1 and CDR2: GTSNPN, SVGIG (reference sequence). V dropped 4 bases and J dropped 3 bases, with 7 bases sitting between them. The CDR3 is 12 amino acids. The CDR3 DNA sequence: TGTGCCTGGACGGGTTTTGGAAACACCATATATTTT. Translated: CAWTGFGNTIYF.

This clone was counted a few times. J is TRBJ2-5 and V is TRBV9; TRBD2 matches 7 bases. This CDR3 region has 15 residues. V shed 0 bases and J 2 bases; nucleotides not matched to a gene: 4. Germline CDR1 SGDLS, CDR2 YYNGEE. CDR3 nucleotide sequence: TGTGCCAGCAGCGTAGTGGTGGGGGGGCAAGAGACCCAGTACTTC. Translating gives CASSVVVGGQETQYF.

The chain combines TRBV29-1 with TRBJ1-4; no firm D call. This CDR3 is 13 amino acids long. Germline assignment: CDR1 SQVTM and CDR2 ANQGSEA. Trimming cost V 6 bases and J 8 bases, with 16 bases left between them. Written as DNA, the CDR3 is TGCAGCGTCGATGGAGGTGTTATCGAAAAACTGTTTTTT. Protein sequence: CSVDGGVIEKLFF.

This clone has only a few counts. The chain couples TRBV14 to TRBJ2-7; tentatively, D is TRBD2 (5 bases). The germline gives CDR1 SGHDN, CDR2 FVKESK. The germline V and J ends were trimmed by 3 bases and 9 bases, with 6 bases remaining between them. The CDR3 extends over 10 amino acids. The CDR3 bases are TGTGCCAGCAGCCAGGGGAGGCAGTACTTC. Amino acid sequence: CASSQGRQYF.